This note documents a single TCR beta chain sequence. This sample is part of a study of control samples from healthy donors and cancer patients. Sequencing was performed with immunoSEQ multiplex PCR; in TCRdb, only in-frame clones are kept and a portion is missing. The sample lists some 250,000 clones, roughly four fifths seen once, with about an eighth in the top ten. V was clipped by 2 bases and J by 3 bases, with 14 bases between them. Per germline, CDR1 MNHNS and CDR2 SASEGT. This CDR3 contains 17 residues. The J gene is TRBJ1-6, the V gene TRBV6-1; D ambiguous. This clonotype was obtained from a woman in her fifties or sixties with lung cancer. The sequenced material came from PBMCs. The CDR3 nucleotides are TGTGCCAGCAGTGAAATCCCCGTCGGTAACTATAATTCACCCCTCCACTTT. Translation: CASSEIPVGNYNSPLHF.